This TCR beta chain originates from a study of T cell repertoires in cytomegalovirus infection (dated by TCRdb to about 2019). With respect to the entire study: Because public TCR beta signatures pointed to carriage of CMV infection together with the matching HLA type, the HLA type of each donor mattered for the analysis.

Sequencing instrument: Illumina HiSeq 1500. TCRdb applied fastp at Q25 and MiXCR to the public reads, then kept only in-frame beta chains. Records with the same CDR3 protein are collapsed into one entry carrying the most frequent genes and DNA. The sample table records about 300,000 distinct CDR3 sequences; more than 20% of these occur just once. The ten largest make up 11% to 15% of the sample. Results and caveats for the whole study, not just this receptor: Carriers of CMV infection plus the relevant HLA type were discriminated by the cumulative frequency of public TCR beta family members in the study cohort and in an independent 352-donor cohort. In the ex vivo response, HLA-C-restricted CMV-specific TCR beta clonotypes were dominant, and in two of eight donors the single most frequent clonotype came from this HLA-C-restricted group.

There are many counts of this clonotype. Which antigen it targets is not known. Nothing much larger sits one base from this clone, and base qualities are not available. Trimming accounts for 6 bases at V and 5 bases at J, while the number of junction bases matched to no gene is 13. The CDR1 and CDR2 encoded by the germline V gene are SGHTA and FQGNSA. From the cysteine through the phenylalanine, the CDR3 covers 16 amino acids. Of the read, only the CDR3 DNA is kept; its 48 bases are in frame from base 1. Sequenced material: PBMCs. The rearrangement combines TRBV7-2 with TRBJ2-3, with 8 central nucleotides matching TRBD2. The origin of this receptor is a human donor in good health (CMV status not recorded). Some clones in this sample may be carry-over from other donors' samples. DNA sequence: TGTGCCAGCAGTCCAGCTAGGACTAGCAACGGAGATACGCAGTATTTT. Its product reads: CASSPARTSNGDTQYF. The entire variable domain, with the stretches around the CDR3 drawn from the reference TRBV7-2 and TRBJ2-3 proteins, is GAGVSQSPSNKVTEKGKDVELRCDPISGHTALYWYRQSLGQGLEFLIYFQGNSAPDKSGLPSDRFSAERTGGSVSTLTIQRTQQEDSAVYLCASSPARTSNGDTQYFGPGTRLTVL.